This T cell receptor (beta chain) was documented in a study of tissue T cells after allogeneic stem cell transplantation. Turning to this clone: Gene names and germline refer to mouse. With the read ending 1 residue before the CDR3 end, the germline J gene is used to fill in that end.

Sequencing used immunoSEQ multiplex PCR; TCRdb keeps in-frame clones, though not all of them. This table holds 700 or so clones, 66% found once. This CDR3 comprises 12 residues. Germline V CDR1 and CDR2: MSHET, SYDVDS. Trimming left V 5 bases short and J 7 bases short, with 11 bases between. The receptor was isolated from a female BALB/c mouse in good health. The mouse line has the MHC haplotype H2-d. The chain joins TRBV29 to TRBJ1-1; the D gene is possibly TRBD1 (6 bases). The sequencing input was gut tissue. CDR3 protein: CASSRRDKEVFF. The part of the CDR3 DNA that was read is TGTGCTAGCAGTCGCCGGGACAAAGAAGTCTTC.